The 20 T cell receptor beta chains below were found in one sample sequenced in a study of T-cell reconstitution after alpha-beta-depleted transplantation in children. Preparing the TCRbeta library involved the use of unique molecular identifiers. A single record per CDR3 protein comes from TCRdb applying MiXCR to the PCR reads. This table has about 350,000 distinct CDR3 sequences, about 17% appearing once. The specimen comprised PBMCs, mostly from graft donor cells, sampled 360 days after TCRalphabeta/CD19-depleted stem cell transplant. These TCRs come from a male patient under 10 years old who had a stem cell transplant for acute lymphoblastic leukemia, so the T cells may come from the graft donor.

The chain carries TRBV7-2 and TRBJ1-4; unclear D gene. Looked up from germline, CDR1 is SGHTA and CDR2 is FQGNSA. The CDR3 contains 15 residues. Trimming left V 1 base short and J 4 bases short, with 10 bases between. The CDR3 protein is CASSLGPSFNEKLFF. The CDR3 coding sequence is TGTGCCAGCAGCTTAGGGCCTTCATTTAATGAAAAACTGTTTTTT.

The sample holds a few counts of this clonotype. CDR3 in amino acids: CATSRELAGSSYNEQFF. Written as DNA, the CDR3 is TGTGCCACCAGCAGAGAACTAGCGGGAAGCTCCTACAATGAGCAGTTCTTC. The V call is TRBV15, the J call TRBJ2-1; 10 bases fit TRBD2. The germline gives CDR1 LNHNV, CDR2 YYDKDF (reference sequence). J was trimmed by 0 bases and V by 0 bases; bases with no gene match: 2. This CDR3 region has 17 residues. The entire variable domain, with the rest obtained from reference TRBV15 and TRBJ2-1, is as follows: DAMVIQNPRYQVTQFGKPVTLSCSQTLNHNVMYWYQQKSSQAPKLLFHYYDKDFNNEADTPDNFQSRRPNTSFCFLDIRSPGLGDTAMYLCATSRELAGSSYNEQFFGPGTRLTVL.

This chain joins TRBV28 and TRBJ1-2; D call uncertain. V was cut by 2 bases and J by 1 base, with 11 bases left in between. Germline V CDR1 and CDR2: MDHEN, SYDVKM. The CDR3 contains 15 residues. CDR3 sequence (DNA): TGTGCCAGCAGTTTAGAGGGCACCTATAACTATGGCTACACCTTC. The encoded protein is CASSLEGTYNYGYTF.

This chain uses TRBV4-3 with TRBJ2-3; TRBD1 agrees at 9 bases. Looked up from germline, CDR1 is LGHNA and CDR2 is YSLEER. V trimming: 1 base; J trimming: 4 bases; junction bases outside the gene matches: 0. The CDR3 runs to 14 residues. The CDR3 DNA reads TGCGCCAGCAGCCAAGGGACAGGGGCAGATACGCAGTATTTT. It yields the protein CASSQGTGADTQYF.

The gene calls are TRBV9 and TRBJ2-5; perhaps TRBD2 as D (7 bases). From germline, CDR1 is SGDLS and CDR2 YYNGEE. V shed 6 bases and J shed 5 bases, with 20 bases lying between them. The CDR3 is made up of 15 amino acids. The CDR3 DNA reads as TGTGCCAGCACCGAAGGGGGGGTTCCAGGGGAGACCCAGTACTTC. It yields the protein CASTEGGVPGETQYF.

There are a few counts of this clonotype. The gene calls are TRBV12-3 or TRBV12-4 and TRBJ2-2; 8 bases are shared with TRBD1. V lost 6 bases and J lost 0; bases outside the gene matches: 3. This CDR3 is 15 amino acids long. CDR3 DNA: TGTGCCAGCAGCCCACAGGGGGCGAACACCGGGGAGCTGTTTTTT. It is translated as CASSPQGANTGELFF.

This clonotype has just a few counts. The rearrangement links TRBV9 to TRBJ2-2; unclear D gene. V shed 4 bases and J shed 2 bases, with 6 bases lying between them. This CDR3 is built from 13 residues. Germline V CDR1 and CDR2: SGDLS, YYNGEE. Written as DNA, the CDR3 is TGTGCCAGCAGCCCTCTTAACACCGGGGAGCTGTTTTTT. It yields the protein CASSPLNTGELFF.

The chain combines TRBV4-3 with TRBJ1-2; D gene uncertain. Germline V lookup: CDR1 LGHNA, CDR2 YSLEER. V lost 2 bases and J 6 bases, leaving 13 bases between the germline ends. The CDR3 is 14 residues long. The CDR3 protein is CASSQFGNPDGYTF. The CDR3, as DNA: TGCGCCAGCAGCCAATTCGGGAACCCCGATGGCTACACCTTC.

In this sample, this clonotype turned up a few times. This chain uses TRBV6-2 or TRBV6-3 with TRBJ2-7; 9 nucleotides agree with TRBD1. The germline V gene has CDR1 MNHEY and CDR2 SVGEGT. The CDR3 sequence is 14 residues long. J was trimmed by 3 bases and V by 5 bases; bases with no gene match: 5. The DNA for the CDR3 is TGTGCCAGCAGTAACCGGGACAGGGACTACGAGCAGTACTTC. Its protein product is CASSNRDRDYEQYF.

The rearrangement links TRBV2 to TRBJ1-2, with a possible D match to TRBD1 (5 bases). Germline V lookup: CDR1 SNHLY, CDR2 FYNNEI. The germline V and J ends were trimmed by 6 bases and 4 bases, with 18 bases remaining between them. This CDR3 has 15 amino acids. Here the CDR3 reads CASRPETDDLYGYTF. The CDR3 region has the DNA TGTGCCAGCAGGCCGGAGACAGACGACCTCTATGGCTACACCTTC.

This clonotype appeared many times. The DNA for the CDR3 is TGTGCCAGCAGTTTGGGGGGGGGACCTAGTGAAGCTTTCTTT. Translated, it gives CASSLGGGPSEAFF. The chain carries TRBV12-3 or TRBV12-4 and TRBJ1-1; D perhaps matches TRBD1 (5 bases). The CDR3 consists of 14 residues. The V end was cut by 3 bases, the J end by 7 bases, with 15 bases between.

The chain couples TRBV4-3 to TRBJ2-5; D may match TRBD1 or TRBD2 (5 bases each). Between the trimmed V and J ends, which lost 0 bases and 4 bases, there was a span of 15 bases. Germline-derived CDR1 and CDR2 are LGHNA and YSLEER. The CDR3 covers 16 residues. CDR3: CASSQDDGGTGETQYF. The CDR3 bases are TGCGCCAGCAGCCAAGATGATGGGGGAACAGGAGAGACCCAGTACTTC.

The gene calls are TRBV2 and TRBJ2-7, with 10 bases aligning to TRBD1. The V segment lost 5 bases and the J segment 6 bases; nucleotides outside the gene matches: 10. CDR1 is SNHLY and CDR2 is FYNNEI in the germline V gene. This CDR3 contains 15 residues. This CDR3 is CASSLSGTGVREQYF. CDR3 sequence (DNA): TGTGCCAGCAGTCTGTCCGGGACAGGGGTCCGCGAGCAGTACTTC.

This clonotype was seen more than once but under ten times. The chain recombines TRBV7-2 with TRBJ2-1; TRBD2 agrees at 10 bases. The CDR3 has 15 residues. The trim removed 3 bases at V and 8 bases at J, leaving 7 bases unmatched. The V gene's germline CDR1 is SGHTA and CDR2 FQGNSA. CDR3 DNA: TGTGCCAGCAGCTTCGGACTAGCGGCTTCCTATGAGCAGTTCTTC. Protein: CASSFGLAASYEQFF.

This clonotype occurred a few times. The chain has TRBV12-3 or TRBV12-4 and TRBJ2-1; 7 positions match TRBD2. The CDR3 totals 17 residues. Germline trimming cut 3 bases from V and 8 bases from J; bases unmatched to any gene: 16. This chain's CDR3 is CASSLRASGPRGHEQFF. CDR3 nucleotides: TGTGCCAGCAGTTTGAGGGCTAGCGGCCCCCGAGGCCATGAGCAGTTCTTC.

CDR3 sequence (DNA): TGTGCCAGCAGTTGGGACAGCCGCTACGAGCAGTACTTC. Translation gives CASSWDSRYEQYF. The chain is built from TRBV12-3 or TRBV12-4 and TRBJ2-7; 7 bases align to TRBD1. Trimming removed 4 bases from V and 3 bases from J; junction bases left unmatched: 3. The CDR3 loop spans 13 amino acids.

This clonotype turned up a few times. This CDR3 reads CASSFNGRAYEQYF. The CDR3 DNA follows: TGTGCCAGCAGCTTCAACGGACGGGCCTACGAGCAGTACTTC. The chain has TRBV28 and TRBJ2-7; D call uncertain. Germline CDR1 and CDR2: MDHEN and SYDVKM. Trimming cost V 6 bases and J 2 bases, with 14 bases left between them. This CDR3 contains 14 residues.

V usage is TRBV10-3 and J usage is TRBJ2-1; 11 bases align to TRBD2. The J segment lost 1 base and the V segment lost 5 bases, leaving 16 bases of the junction unmatched. The CDR3 covers 20 residues. Germline V gene sequence: CDR1 ENHRY, CDR2 SYGVKD. The CDR3 reads CAISLTSGARGGESYNEQFF. The CDR3 bases are TGTGCCATCAGTCTGACTAGCGGGGCCCGTGGGGGGGAGTCCTACAATGAGCAGTTCTTC.

V usage is TRBV7-2 and J usage is TRBJ2-2, with TRBD2 matching 7 bases. Germline V gene sequence: CDR1 SGHTA, CDR2 FQGNSA. The CDR3 runs to 16 residues. J was trimmed by 4 bases and V by 5 bases; bases with no gene match: 10. This chain's CDR3 is CASSPWTSRGTGELFF. CDR3 sequence (DNA): TGTGCCAGCAGCCCCTGGACTAGTCGTGGCACCGGGGAGCTGTTTTTT.

V usage is TRBV7-6 and J usage is TRBJ2-1; TRBD1 aligns across 12 bases. Looked up from germline, CDR1 is SGHVS and CDR2 is FNYEAQ. V shed 2 bases and J 6 bases; nucleotides not matched to a gene: 5. The CDR3 is 16 residues long. This CDR3 reads CASSLMGQGASNEQFF. Here the CDR3 DNA reads TGTGCCAGCAGCTTAATGGGACAGGGGGCGAGCAATGAGCAGTTCTTC.